The text below deals with one T cell receptor beta chain. There is no known antigen for this receptor. No base quality information exists; no much larger clone differs at one position. Library method: the immunoSEQ multiplex PCR assay. TCRdb stores this immuneACCESS table with in-frame sequences only. Part of the clones is absent; in the studies checked, under half of the shortfall reflects unresolved V genes, and no reason is known for the rest. This sample is represented by fewer than 9,500 clones; around 70% of them were singletons. The ten largest account for under 1.4% of the sample. The germline ends are 9 bases apart after V is trimmed by 2 bases and J by 8 bases. The CDR3 has 12 amino acids, counting the end cysteine and phenylalanine. The sequence is cut down to CDR3 DNA, 36 bases in frame from base 1. The germline V gene specifies MDHEN as CDR1 and SYDVKM as CDR2. This sample stems from a study of cutaneous CD30+ T cell lymphoproliferative disorder and hepatitis E (dated by TCRdb to 2016 to 2019).

This sequence uses TRBV28 and TRBJ1-2, and TRBD1 may be the D gene, going by 5 matching bases. The clonotype was recovered from a human donor with a cutaneous T cell lymphoproliferative disorder associated with hepatitis E virus. The sample consisted of blood. The CDR3 region reads CASSLKGEGYTF. The DNA sequence follows: TGTGCCAGCAGTTTAAAAGGGGAAGGCTACACCTTC.